The clone carrying this TCR beta chain was observed a few times. The antigen remains undetermined. The whole isolated RNA underwent reverse transcription, so sequencing captured expressed TCRB transcripts. TCRdb's table, derived via immunoSEQ multiplex PCR, lists solely in-frame clones and lacks some. Of 600,000 to 700,000 clones in the sample, roughly an eighth were seen once. The CDR3 loop spans 12 amino acids. Germline V gene lookup returns CDR1 GTSNPN and CDR2 SVGIG (reference sequence). With 0 bases removed from V and 5 bases from J, the gap between germline ends came to 7 bases. Sorting produced populations that all topped 95% purity. This sample was included in a study of beta chain features in type 1 diabetes. General study results and limits: Insertions were fewer and deletions more numerous at VDJ junctions in type 1 diabetes patients. All four CD4+ subsets from Type 1 diabetes patients carried moderately but significantly shorter TCRB CDR3s.

The rearrangement uses TRBV30 and TRBJ2-5; D gene ambiguous. The sample consisted of naive CD4+ T cells from blood. The TCR originated in a man in his thirties or forties with type 1 diabetes. In DNA form, the CDR3 reads TGTGCCTGGAGTGTAAATGGGGAGACCCAGTACTTC. It yields the protein CAWSVNGETQYF.